One and the same sample provided the 15 T cell receptor beta chains below, sequenced in a study of beta chain features in type 1 diabetes. What was sequenced were expressed TCRB transcripts, since all of the isolated RNA had been reverse transcribed. Here immunoSEQ multiplex PCR was the method, and the copy in TCRdb shows in-frame clones only, minus some. Of roughly 450,000 clones in the sample, approximately 10% were seen once. Source material: naive CD4+ T cells from blood. These receptors were collected from a woman under 30 in good health.

This chain links TRBV9 with TRBJ2-1, with no clear D. Germline V gives CDR1 SGDLS, CDR2 YYNGEE. The V end lost 0 bases, the J end lost 3 bases, and 10 bases lay between the germline ends. The CDR3 contains 15 residues. The CDR3 is CASSVGGNRYNEQFF. For the CDR3, the DNA is TGTGCCAGCAGCGTAGGGGGAAATCGCTACAATGAGCAGTTCTTC. Looking up the rest from reference TRBV9 and TRBJ2-1 gives the full variable domain: DSGVTQTPKHLITATGQRVTLRCSPRSGDLSVYWYQQSLDQGLQFLIQYYNGEERAKGNILERFSAQQFPDLHSELNLSSLELGDSALYFCASSVGGNRYNEQFFGPGTRLTVL.

This chain links TRBV21-1 with TRBJ2-7; whether TRBD1, the table's D call, matches the DNA was not checked. TRBV21-1 constitutes a pseudogene. This CDR3 has 16 residues. The CDR3 bases are TGTGCCAGCAGCAAAGTTGGGACAGGGGACTCCTACGAGCAGTACTTC. Its protein is CASSKVGTGDSYEQYF.

V gene TRBV7-9 combines with J gene TRBJ2-1; the match to TRBD2 covers 14 bases. With V trimmed by 4 bases and J by 7 bases, 3 bases remained unmatched. Germline V lookup: CDR1 SEHNR, CDR2 FQNEAQ (reference sequence). The CDR3 has 15 residues. This chain's CDR3 is CASSSWTSGRNEQFF. DNA for the CDR3: TGTGCCAGCAGCTCCTGGACTAGCGGGAGGAATGAGCAGTTCTTC.

The chain is built from TRBV29-1 and TRBJ2-7; 7 positions agree with TRBD1. Trimming took 6 bases from V and 5 from J; bases not matched to a gene: 10. This CDR3 has 13 amino acids. From germline, CDR1 is SQVTM and CDR2 ANQGSEA. CDR3 nucleotides: TGCAGCGTCAACCGGGACAGCCCCGACGAGCAGTACTTC. It translates to CSVNRDSPDEQYF.

This rearrangement joins TRBV7-8 to TRBJ2-5; D remains unclear. The V and J ends lost 8 bases and 1 base respectively, with 11 bases between them. Germline lookup yields CDR1 SGHVS and CDR2 FQNEAQ. This CDR3 comprises 13 residues. The CDR3 nucleotides read TGTGCCAGCGGCCCCGGGCCCCAAGAGACCCAGTACTTC. Its protein product is CASGPGPQETQYF. Variable domain in full (rest from reference TRBV7-8 and TRBJ2-5): GAGVSQSPRYKVAKRGQDVALRCDPISGHVSLFWYQQALGQGPEFLTYFQNEAQLDKSGLPSDRFFAERPEGSVSTLKIQRTQQEDSAVYLCASGPGPQETQYFGPGTRLLVL.

The chain uses TRBV14 and TRBJ2-3; D is ambiguous. The CDR3 has 13 amino acids. Germline V CDR1 and CDR2: SGHDN, FVKESK. The V gene lost 0 bases and the J gene lost 2 bases, with 3 bases spanning the gap. The CDR3 DNA is TGTGCCAGCAGCCAAGATCTCACAGATACGCAGTATTTT. Translation gives CASSQDLTDTQYF.

In its sample, this clone was seen a few times. This sequence joins TRBV5-4 and TRBJ2-3, with D unresolved. This CDR3 has 13 residues. V lost 2 bases and J lost 1, with 5 bases in between. Germline V gene sequence: CDR1 SGHNT, CDR2 YYREEE (reference sequence). The CDR3 here is CASSLSRTDTQYF. The DNA for the CDR3 is TGTGCCAGCAGCTTAAGTCGCACAGATACGCAGTATTTT.

Turning to this clone: Other nucleotide sequences in the sample specify the same CDR3. J is TRBJ2-7 and V is TRBV6-5; TRBD1 might be the D (6 bases). With 3 bases removed from V and 3 bases from J, the gap between germline ends came to 9 bases. The CDR3 loop spans 13 amino acids. The germline V gene has CDR1 MNHEY and CDR2 SVGAGI. CDR3 sequence reads: CASSYLQGYEQYV. The CDR3, as DNA: TGTGCCAGCAGTTATCTACAGGGCTACGAGCAGTACGTC.

This clone was seen a few times. The chain carries TRBV7-9 and TRBJ2-6; D unclear. The CDR3 runs to 15 residues. Per germline, CDR1 SEHNR and CDR2 FQNEAQ (reference sequence). V was trimmed by 6 bases and J by 0 bases, leaving 9 bases between them. CDR3 DNA: TGTGCCAGCAGTCCAGGCACCTCTGGGGCCAACGTCCTGACTTTC. Protein product: CASSPGTSGANVLTF.

The gene calls are TRBV28 and TRBJ2-3; possibly TRBD1 for D (5 bases). The germline CDR1 and CDR2 sequences are MDHEN and SYDVKM. This CDR3 comprises 15 residues. The V and J ends lost 3 bases and 2 bases respectively, with 12 bases between them. CDR3 sequence: CASSFMTANTDTQYF. DNA for the CDR3: TGTGCCAGCAGTTTTATGACAGCCAACACAGATACGCAGTATTTT.

The J gene is TRBJ1-3, the V gene TRBV7-8; D is ambiguous. Trimming took off 1 base at V and 7 bases at J, with 2 bases between the two ends. The CDR3 totals 11 residues. The germline V gene encodes CDR1 SGHVS and CDR2 FQNEAQ. The CDR3 sequence: CASSLGNTIYF. In DNA form, the CDR3 reads TGTGCCAGCAGCTTAGGGAACACCATATATTTT. Supplemented by reference TRBV7-8 and TRBJ1-3, the full variable domain reads GAGVSQSPRYKVAKRGQDVALRCDPISGHVSLFWYQQALGQGPEFLTYFQNEAQLDKSGLPSDRFFAERPEGSVSTLKIQRTQQEDSAVYLCASSLGNTIYFGEGSWLTVV.

The chain employs TRBV7-8 and TRBJ2-7, with TRBD1 identical over 8 bases. The V and J ends lost 5 bases and 7 bases, in that order; junction bases with no gene match: 13. This CDR3 contains 15 residues. The germline gives CDR1 SGHVS, CDR2 FQNEAQ. DNA for the CDR3: TGTGCCAGCAGCAAACACCGGGACAGGCCCCTAGAGCAGTACTTC. As protein: CASSKHRDRPLEQYF.

This clone was counted ten times or more. This chain links TRBV25-1 with TRBJ2-1, with D possibly TRBD2 on 6 matching bases. The V gene lost 3 bases and the J gene lost 10 bases, with 13 bases spanning the gap. Germline assignment: CDR1 MGHDK and CDR2 SYGVNS. This CDR3 is built from 13 residues. The CDR3 protein is CASSETSQGEQFF. CDR3 bases: TGTGCCAGCAGTGAGACTAGTCAGGGAGAGCAGTTCTTC.

This clone showed up just a few times. The genes are TRBV9 and TRBJ1-1; the match to TRBD1 covers 8 bases. Germline assignment: CDR1 SGDLS and CDR2 YYNGEE. The CDR3 is made up of 15 amino acids. The ends lost 3 bases at V and 2 bases at J; junction bases unmatched: 6. The CDR3 loop reads CASSDGQGSNTEAFF. Here the CDR3 DNA reads TGTGCCAGCAGCGACGGACAGGGAAGCAACACTGAAGCTTTCTTT.

In the case of this clone: Mismatch with germline at one junction end may stem from a read error. The genes are TRBV25-1 and TRBJ2-3; no definite D call. CDR1 is MGHDK and CDR2 is SYGVNS in the germline V gene. The CDR3 is made up of 12 amino acids. CDR3 nucleotide sequence: TGTGCCAGCAGTGAATATCCCGGTACGCCGTATTTT. This translates into CASSEYPGTPYF.